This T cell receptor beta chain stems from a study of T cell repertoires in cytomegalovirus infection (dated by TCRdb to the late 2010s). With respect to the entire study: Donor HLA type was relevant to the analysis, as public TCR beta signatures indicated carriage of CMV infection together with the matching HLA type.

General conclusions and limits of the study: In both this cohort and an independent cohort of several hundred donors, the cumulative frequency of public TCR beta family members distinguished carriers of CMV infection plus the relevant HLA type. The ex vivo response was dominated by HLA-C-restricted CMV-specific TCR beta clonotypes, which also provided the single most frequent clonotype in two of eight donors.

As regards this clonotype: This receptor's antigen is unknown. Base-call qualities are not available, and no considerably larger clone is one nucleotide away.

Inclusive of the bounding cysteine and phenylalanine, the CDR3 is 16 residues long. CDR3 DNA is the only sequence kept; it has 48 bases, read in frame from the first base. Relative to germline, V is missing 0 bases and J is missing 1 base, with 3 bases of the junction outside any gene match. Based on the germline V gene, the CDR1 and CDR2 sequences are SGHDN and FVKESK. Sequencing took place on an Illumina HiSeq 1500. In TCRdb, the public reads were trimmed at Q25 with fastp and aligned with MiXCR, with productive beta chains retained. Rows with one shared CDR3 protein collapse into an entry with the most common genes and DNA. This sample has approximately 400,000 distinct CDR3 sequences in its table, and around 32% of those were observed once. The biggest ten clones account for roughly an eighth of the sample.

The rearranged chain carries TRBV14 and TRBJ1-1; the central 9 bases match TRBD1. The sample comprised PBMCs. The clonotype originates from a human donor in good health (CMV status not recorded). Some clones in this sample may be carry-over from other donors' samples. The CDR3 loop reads CASSQERDRENTEAFF. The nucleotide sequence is TGTGCCAGCAGCCAAGAAAGGGACAGGGAGAACACTGAAGCTTTCTTT. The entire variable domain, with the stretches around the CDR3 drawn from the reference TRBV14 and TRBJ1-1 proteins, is EAGVTQFPSHSVIEKGQTVTLRCDPISGHDNLYWYRRVMGKEIKFLLHFVKESKQDESGMPNNRFLAERTGGTYSTLKVQPAELEDSGVYFCASSQERDRENTEAFFGQGTRLTVV.